The T cell receptor beta chain described here comes from a study of cytomegalovirus exposure and HLA in healthy donors. Overall study findings and caveats: Common viral pathogens were later found to be apparently linked to several of the most significant clusters. The study designated over 150 TCR beta chains cytomegalovirus-associated. Analyses of presence/absence relied on an assumption of roughly uniform sequencing depth across donors. A later examination showed that TCR association rates differed by HLA locus, with DRB1 most and HLA-C fewest.

60 Vbeta and 13 Jbeta primers were used in PCR. Clones were read by immunoSEQ multiplex PCR, and TCRdb kept only the in-frame ones, dropping some. The sample records about 120,000 clones, roughly 9% being singletons. V dropped 1 base and J dropped 7; count of bases not matched to a gene: 3. The CDR3 loop spans 14 amino acids. Germline V lookup: CDR1 SEHNR, CDR2 FQNEAQ (reference sequence). In this sample, this clone turned up a few times. What it recognizes is unknown. The chain has TRBV7-9 and TRBJ1-2; 10 nucleotides align to TRBD1. The sequencing sample was made of PBMCs. The sequence was obtained from a woman aged 40 to 50 in good health and CMV-seropositive. Here the CDR3 reads CASSLEGQGFGYTF. As DNA, the CDR3 is TGTGCCAGCAGCTTAGAGGGACAGGGGTTTGGCTACACCTTC.